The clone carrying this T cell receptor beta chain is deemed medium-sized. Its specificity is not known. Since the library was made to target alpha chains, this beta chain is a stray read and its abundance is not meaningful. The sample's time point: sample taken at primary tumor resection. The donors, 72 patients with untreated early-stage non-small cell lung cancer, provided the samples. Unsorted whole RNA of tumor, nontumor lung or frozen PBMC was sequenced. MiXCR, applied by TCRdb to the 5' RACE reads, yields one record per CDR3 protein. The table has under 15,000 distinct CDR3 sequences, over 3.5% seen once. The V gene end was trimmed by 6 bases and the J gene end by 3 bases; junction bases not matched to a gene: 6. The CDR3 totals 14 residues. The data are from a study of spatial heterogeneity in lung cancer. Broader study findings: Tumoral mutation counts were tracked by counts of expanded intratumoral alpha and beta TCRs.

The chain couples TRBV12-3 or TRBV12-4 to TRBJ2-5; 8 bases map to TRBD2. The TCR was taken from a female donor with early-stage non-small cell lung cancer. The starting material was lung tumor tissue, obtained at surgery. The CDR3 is CASSPAGVEETQYF. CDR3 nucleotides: TGTGCCAGCAGCCCAGCGGGGGTAGAAGAGACCCAGTACTTC.